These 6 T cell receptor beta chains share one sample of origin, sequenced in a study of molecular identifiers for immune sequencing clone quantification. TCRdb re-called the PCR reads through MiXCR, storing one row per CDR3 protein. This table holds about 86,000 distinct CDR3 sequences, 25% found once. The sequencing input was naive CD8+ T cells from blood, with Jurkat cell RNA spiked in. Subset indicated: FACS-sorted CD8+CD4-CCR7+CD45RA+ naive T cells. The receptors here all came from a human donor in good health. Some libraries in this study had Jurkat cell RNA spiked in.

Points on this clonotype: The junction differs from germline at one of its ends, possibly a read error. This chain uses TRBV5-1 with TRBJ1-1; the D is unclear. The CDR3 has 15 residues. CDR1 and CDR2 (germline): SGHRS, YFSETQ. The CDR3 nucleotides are TGCGCGAGCAGCTTGGATGGAGGGTGCTTGACTGAAGCTTTCTTT. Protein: CASSLDGGCLTEAFF.

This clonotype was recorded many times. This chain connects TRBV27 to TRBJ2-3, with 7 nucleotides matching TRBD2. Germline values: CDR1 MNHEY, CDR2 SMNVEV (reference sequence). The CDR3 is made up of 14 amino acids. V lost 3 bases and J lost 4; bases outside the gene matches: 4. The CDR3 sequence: CASSFAGDADTQYF. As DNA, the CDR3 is TGTGCCAGCAGTTTTGCGGGAGATGCAGATACGCAGTATTTT.

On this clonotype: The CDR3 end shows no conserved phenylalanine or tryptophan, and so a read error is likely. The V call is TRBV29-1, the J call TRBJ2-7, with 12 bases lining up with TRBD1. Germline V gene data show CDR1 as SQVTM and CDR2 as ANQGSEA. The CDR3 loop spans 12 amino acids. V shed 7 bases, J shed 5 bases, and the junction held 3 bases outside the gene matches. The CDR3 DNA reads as TGCAGCGCCGGGACAGGGGGCAACGAGCAGTACCTC. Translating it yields CSAGTGGNEQYL.

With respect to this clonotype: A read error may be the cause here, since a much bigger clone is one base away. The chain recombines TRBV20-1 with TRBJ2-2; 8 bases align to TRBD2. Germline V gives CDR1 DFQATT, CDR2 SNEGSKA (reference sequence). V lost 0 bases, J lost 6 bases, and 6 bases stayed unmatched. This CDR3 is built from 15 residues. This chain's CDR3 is CSARDDWTSSGELFF. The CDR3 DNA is TGCAGTGCTAGAGATGACTGGACTAGCTCCGGGGAGCTGTTTTTT.

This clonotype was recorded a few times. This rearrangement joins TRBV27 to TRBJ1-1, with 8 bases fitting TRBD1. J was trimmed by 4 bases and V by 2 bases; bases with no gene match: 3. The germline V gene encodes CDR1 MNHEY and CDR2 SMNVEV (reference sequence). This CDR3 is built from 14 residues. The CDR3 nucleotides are TGTGCCAGCAGTTTAGGCAGGGGGCCCACTGAAGCTTTCTTT. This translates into CASSLGRGPTEAFF.

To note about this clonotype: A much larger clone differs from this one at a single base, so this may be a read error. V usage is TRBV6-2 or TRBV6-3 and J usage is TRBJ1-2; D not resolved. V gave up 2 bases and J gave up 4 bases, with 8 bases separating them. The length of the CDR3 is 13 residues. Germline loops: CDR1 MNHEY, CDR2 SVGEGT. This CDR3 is CASSYSQAYGYTF. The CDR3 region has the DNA TGTGCCAGCAGTTACAGCCAGGCCTATGGCTACACCTTC.